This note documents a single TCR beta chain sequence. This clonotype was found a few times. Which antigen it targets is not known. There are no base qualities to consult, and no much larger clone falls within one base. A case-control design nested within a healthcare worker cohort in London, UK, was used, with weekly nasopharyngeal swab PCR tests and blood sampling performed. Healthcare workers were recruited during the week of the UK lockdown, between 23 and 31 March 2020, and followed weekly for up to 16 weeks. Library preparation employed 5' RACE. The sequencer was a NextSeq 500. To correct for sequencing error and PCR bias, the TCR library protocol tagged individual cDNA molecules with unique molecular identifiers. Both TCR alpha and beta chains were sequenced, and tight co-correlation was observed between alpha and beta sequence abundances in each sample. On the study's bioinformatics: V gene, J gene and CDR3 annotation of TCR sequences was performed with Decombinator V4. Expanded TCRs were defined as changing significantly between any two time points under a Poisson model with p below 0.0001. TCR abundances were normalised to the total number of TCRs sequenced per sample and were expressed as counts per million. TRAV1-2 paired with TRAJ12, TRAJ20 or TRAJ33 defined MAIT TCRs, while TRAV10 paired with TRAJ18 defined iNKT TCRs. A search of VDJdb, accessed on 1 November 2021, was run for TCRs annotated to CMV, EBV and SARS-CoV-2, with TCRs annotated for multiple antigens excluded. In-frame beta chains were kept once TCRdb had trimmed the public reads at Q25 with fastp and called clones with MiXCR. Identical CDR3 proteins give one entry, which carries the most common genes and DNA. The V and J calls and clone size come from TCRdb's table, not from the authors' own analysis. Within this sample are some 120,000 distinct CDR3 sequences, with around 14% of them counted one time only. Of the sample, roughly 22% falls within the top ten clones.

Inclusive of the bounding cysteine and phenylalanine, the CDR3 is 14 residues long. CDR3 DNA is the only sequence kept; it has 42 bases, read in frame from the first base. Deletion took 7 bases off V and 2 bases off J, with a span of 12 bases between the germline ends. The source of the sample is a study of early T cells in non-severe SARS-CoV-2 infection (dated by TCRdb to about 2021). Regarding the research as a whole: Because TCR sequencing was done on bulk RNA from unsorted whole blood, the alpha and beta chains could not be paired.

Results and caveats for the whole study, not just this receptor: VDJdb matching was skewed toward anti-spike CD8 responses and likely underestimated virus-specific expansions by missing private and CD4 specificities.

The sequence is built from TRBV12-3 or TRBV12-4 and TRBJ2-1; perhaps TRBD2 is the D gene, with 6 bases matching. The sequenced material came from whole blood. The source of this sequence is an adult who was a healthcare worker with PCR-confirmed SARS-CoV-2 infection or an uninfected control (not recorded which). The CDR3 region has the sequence CASTRGDPYNEQFF. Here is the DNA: TGTGCCAGCACCCGCGGGGACCCCTACAATGAGCAGTTCTTC.